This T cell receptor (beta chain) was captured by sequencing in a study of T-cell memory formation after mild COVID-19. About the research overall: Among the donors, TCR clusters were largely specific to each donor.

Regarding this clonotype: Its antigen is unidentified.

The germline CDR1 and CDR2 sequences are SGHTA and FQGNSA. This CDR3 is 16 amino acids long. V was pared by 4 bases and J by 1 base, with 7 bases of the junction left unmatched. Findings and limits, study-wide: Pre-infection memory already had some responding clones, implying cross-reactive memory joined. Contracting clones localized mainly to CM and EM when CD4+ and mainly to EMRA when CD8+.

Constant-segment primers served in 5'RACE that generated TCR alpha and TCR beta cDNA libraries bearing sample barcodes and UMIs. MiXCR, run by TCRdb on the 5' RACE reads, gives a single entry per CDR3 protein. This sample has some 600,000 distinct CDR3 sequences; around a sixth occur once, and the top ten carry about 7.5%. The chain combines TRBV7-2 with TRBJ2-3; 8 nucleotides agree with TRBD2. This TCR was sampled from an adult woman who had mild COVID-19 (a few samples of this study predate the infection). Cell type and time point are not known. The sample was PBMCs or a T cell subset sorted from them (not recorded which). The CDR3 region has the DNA TGTGCCAGCAGCTCCCCGGGACTAGGGGGCACAGATACGCAGTATTTT. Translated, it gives CASSSPGLGGTDTQYF.